Sequencing of this T cell receptor (beta chain) was carried out in a study of T cell responses to AZD1222 COVID-19 vaccine. The protocol was immunoSEQ multiplex PCR, while the TCRdb copy is restricted to in-frame clones and leaves out a portion. The sample comprises around 130,000 clones, about 82% of which are singletons, and 10% to 15% rests with the top ten. The CDR3 covers 15 residues. The trim removed 3 bases at V and 5 bases at J, leaving 6 bases unmatched. Germline CDR1 is SSHAT and CDR2 is FNYEAQ (reference sequence). This sample comprised peripheral blood, obtained on day 0 of AZD1222 vaccination. This sequence originates from an adult in good health. The V gene is TRBV7-7, the J gene TRBJ2-1, with TRBD2 identical over 8 bases. CDR3 DNA sequence: TGTGCCAGCAGCTTTTCCAGCGGGAGTCACAATGAGCAGTTCTTC. Its protein product is CASSFSSGSHNEQFF.